The rows below give T cell receptor beta chains drawn from one sample of a study of control samples from healthy donors and cancer patients. Profiling relied on immunoSEQ multiplex PCR, and the TCRdb table lists in-frame clones only, not all of them. Among more than 110,000 clones listed, about nine tenths were seen once. Source material: blood. These TCRs come from a woman younger than 45 in good health. The conserved cysteine and the conserved F or W are not part of the CDR3 here.

12 TRBJ1-4 TRBV6-5 ASTSGQRGEKLF
11 TRBJ2-7 TRBV29-1 SVGAGLSYEQY
10 TRBJ2-7 TRBV5-8 ASSLGGYEQY
12 TRBJ1-3 TRBV25-1 ASRGQGSGNTIY
13 TRBJ2-1 TRBV7-7 ASSFGVSGVNEQF
10 TRBJ2-7 TRBV29-1 SVARGPYEQY
12 TRBJ1-1 TRBV19 ASYGQFMNTEAF
12 TRBJ2-1 TRBV9 ASSVDTVYNEQF
14 TRBJ1-1 TRBV18 ASSRGGTRANTEAF
12 TRBJ1-6 TRBV28 ASNPRRTLSPLH
12 TRBJ1-5 TRBV2 ASSVDRVNQPQH
10 TRBJ2-1 TRBV3-1/TRBV3-2 ASSQEGHEQF
12 TRBJ2-3 TRBV6-5 ASTGRISTDTQY
10 TRBJ2-7 TRBV5-6 ASSSERYEQY
12 TRBJ2-7 TRBV28 ASSGTGYTYEQY
15 TRBJ1-5 TRBV10-3 AISDGQGEVRNQPQH
12 TRBJ1-3 TRBV30 AWRGRGQGHTIY
11 TRBJ2-1 TRBV3-1/TRBV3-2 ASSQDSPHEQF
14 TRBJ2-2 TRBV6-5 ASSYLLAGVGGELF
11 TRBJ1-1 TRBV6-1 ASSEQGNTEAF
13 TRBJ1-6 TRBV7-2 ASSSGQGAGSPLH
11 TRBJ2-1 TRBV5-4 ASKGVGANEQF
14 TRBJ2-7 TRBV5-6 ASSFLLGGKVGEQY
11 TRBJ2-7 TRBV6-1 ASSDRQTYEQY
14 TRBJ2-2 TRBV18 ASSPGLAGSTGELF
12 TRBJ1-5 TRBV25-1 ASSDLVLDQPQH
17 TRBJ2-7 TRBV29-1 SVGGLLAGGSTHPYEQY
13 TRBJ1-3 TRBV6-1 ASSDQGGAGNTIY
13 TRBJ2-5 TRBV14 ASSPGTGGSETQY
13 TRBJ1-5 TRBV5-5 ASSLPGQGNQPQH
12 TRBJ2-3 TRBV19 ASSPGFNTDTQY
13 TRBJ2-7 TRBV14 ASSQATTVRNEQY
8 TRBJ2-3 TRBV10-3 ALGGDTQY
11 TRBJ2-1 TRBV7-9 ASSPGLAGEQF
13 TRBJ1-3 TRBV11-2 ASSLDGSAGNTIY
14 TRBJ2-1 TRBV5-4 ASSLGASGSYNEQF
13 TRBJ1-4 TRBV5-6 ASSYGQGKNEKLF
15 TRBJ2-5 TRBV7-9 ASSLAGLGLTQETQY
10 TRBJ2-7 TRBV10-3 AISDRAYEQY
14 TRBJ2-5 TRBV28 ASSTSSGTPFATQY
13 TRBJ1-1 TRBV5-1 ASSLRQGQDTEAF
11 TRBJ2-5 TRBV6-5 ASRGTHQETQY
11 TRBJ2-5 TRBV27 ASGPGFPETQY
13 TRBJ2-5 TRBV4-1 ASSPLGAGGETQY
11 TRBJ2-1 TRBV11-3 ASSSGGANEQF
12 TRBJ2-1 TRBV19 ASRTSGNYNEQF
12 TRBJ1-5 TRBV7-9 ASSEEDSNQPQH
12 TRBJ2-1 TRBV12-5 ASGLGDYYNEQF
12 TRBJ2-1 TRBV29-1 SALGQGAVNEQF
13 TRBJ1-3 TRBV5-1 ASSSSGAEGNTIY
13 TRBJ2-3 TRBV7-3 ASSPPGTSGDTQY
13 TRBJ2-5 TRBV5-1 ASSPVPAPVETQY